The 18 T cell receptor beta chains presented below share a single source sample, sequenced in a study of blood T cell repertoires in COVID-19. Sequencing used immunoSEQ multiplex PCR; TCRdb keeps in-frame clones, though not all of them. This table has about 410,000 clones, approximately 89% appearing once. The sequencing sample was made of peripheral blood. The source of these receptors is a woman in her forties with COVID-19, enrolled during active disease.

The genes are TRBV28 and TRBJ1-2, with D maybe TRBD1 (5 bases). The CDR3 contains 16 residues. CDR1 is MDHEN, CDR2 SYDVKM, per germline. Trimming left V 2 bases short and J 6 bases short, with 19 bases between. CDR3 sequence (DNA): TGTGCCAGCAGTTTAACCAGGGCTCTCCTTTGGGATGGCTACACCTTC. Its protein is CASSLTRALLWDGYTF.

The chain links TRBV5-6 to TRBJ1-1, with D uncertain. This CDR3 spans 12 amino acids. The germline V gene has CDR1 SGHDT and CDR2 YYEEEE. Deletions cut 3 bases from V and 3 bases from J, with 6 bases between. This CDR3 is CASSSLDTEAFF. CDR3 DNA sequence: TGTGCCAGCAGCTCTTTAGACACTGAAGCTTTCTTT. The full variable domain, its missing parts supplied by reference TRBV5-6 and TRBJ1-1, is DAGVTQSPTHLIKTRGQQVTLRCSPKSGHDTVSWYQQALGQGPQFIFQYYEEEERQRGNFPDRFSGHQFPNYSSELNVNALLLGDSALYLCASSSLDTEAFFGQGTRLTVV.

V and J are TRBV19 and TRBJ2-2; 8 positions match TRBD1. Germline V gives CDR1 LNHDA, CDR2 SQIVND (reference sequence). J lost 3 bases, V lost 8 bases, and 2 bases had no gene match. CDR3 length equals 13 residues. CDR3 DNA sequence: TGTGCCAGTCGGACAGGGTACACCGGGGAGCTGTTTTTT. Protein product: CASRTGYTGELFF.

This chain links TRBV27 with TRBJ1-2; D is unresolved. Between the trimmed V and J ends, which lost 1 base and 2 bases, there was a span of 17 bases. This CDR3 has 17 amino acids. Germline V gives CDR1 MNHEY, CDR2 SMNVEV (reference sequence). DNA for the CDR3: TGTGCCAGCAGTTTATGGGCTCGGGAGGCGGGGAACTATGGCTACACCTTC. Its translation: CASSLWAREAGNYGYTF.

The chain uses TRBV27 and TRBJ2-1; 16 bases are a match to TRBD2. Germline assignment: CDR1 MNHEY and CDR2 SMNVEV (reference sequence). Unmatched junction bases numbered 8, after V lost 0 bases and J lost 0 bases. CDR3 size: 21 residues. CDR3 sequence: CASSLSWGLAGGRSSYNEQFF. The CDR3 DNA reads as TGTGCCAGCAGTTTATCGTGGGGACTAGCGGGGGGGCGGAGCTCCTACAATGAGCAGTTCTTC.

This chain uses TRBV24-1 with TRBJ1-3; D remains unclear. The length of the CDR3 is 15 residues. V was clipped by 5 bases and J by 0 bases, with 10 bases between them. Germline CDR1 and CDR2: KGHDR and SFDVKD. CDR3 DNA: TGTGCCACCAGTGCAGCACAGAGCTCTGGAAACACCATATATTTT. Translated, it gives CATSAAQSSGNTIYF.

V and J are TRBV5-6 and TRBJ2-5; 7 bases agree with TRBD2. This CDR3 has 15 amino acids. J lost 4 bases, V lost 1 base, and 7 bases had no gene match. Germline CDR1 reads SGHDT; CDR2 reads YYEEEE. The DNA of the CDR3 is TGTGCCAGCAGCTTGATGGGCAGGGAGGGAGAGACCCAGTACTTC. It encodes CASSLMGREGETQYF.

This chain links TRBV28 with TRBJ1-1; 7 bases align to TRBD1. V lost 7 bases and J lost 3; bases outside the gene matches: 5. The CDR3 spans 13 residues. CDR1 is MDHEN, CDR2 SYDVKM, per germline. The CDR3 DNA reads TGTGCCAGCACTCCAGGGGGGCACACTGAAGCTTTCTTT. Translated: CASTPGGHTEAFF.

The chain employs TRBV20-1 and TRBJ2-1; TRBD2 matches 8 bases. The CDR3 runs 15 residues. Germline V CDR1 and CDR2: DFQATT, SNEGSKA (reference sequence). V was clipped by 3 bases and J by 8 bases; unmatched bases: 12. This CDR3 reads CSASNRLAGYDEQFF. As DNA, the CDR3 is TGCAGTGCTAGTAATCGTCTAGCGGGTTACGATGAGCAGTTCTTC.

The CDR3 DNA sequence: TGTGCCAGCAGTATAGCGGGGGGCTTCTACAATGAGCAGTTCTTC. Its translation: CASSIAGGFYNEQFF. The chain combines TRBV6-5 with TRBJ2-1; 10 positions agree with TRBD2. Germline assignment: CDR1 MNHEY and CDR2 SVGAGI. This CDR3 region has 15 residues. Trimming at V came to 5 bases and at J to 3 bases, leaving 4 bases not matched to a gene.

Points on this clone: This sample also contains other DNA sequences that code for the same CDR3. The chain links TRBV4-3 to TRBJ1-2, with D possibly matching TRBD1 (6 bases). Germline V gene data show CDR1 as LGHNA and CDR2 as YSLEER. The length of the CDR3 is 14 residues. The ends were cut back, 0 bases at V and 5 bases at J, with 10 bases in the middle. The CDR3 sequence is CASSQEGRGYGYTF. The DNA of the CDR3 is TGCGCCAGCAGCCAAGAGGGCAGGGGTTATGGCTACACCTTC.

V usage is TRBV15 and J usage is TRBJ1-5; TRBD1 matches 8 bases. CDR1 LNHNV and CDR2 YYDKDF come from the germline V gene (reference sequence). This CDR3 contains 14 residues. V dropped 5 bases and J dropped 5; count of bases not matched to a gene: 5. Here the CDR3 DNA reads TGTGCCACCAGCGACAGGGGCACCGATCAGCCCCAGCATTTT. Amino acids: CATSDRGTDQPQHF.

This clone was seen a single time. V usage is TRBV5-1 and J usage is TRBJ2-7; a weak D match, TRBD1 (7 bases). Germline values: CDR1 SGHRS, CDR2 YFSETQ. The CDR3 is 16 amino acids. V dropped 7 bases and J dropped 3 bases, with 23 bases sitting between them. The CDR3 bases are TGCGCCAGCGGGGAGGACAAGACAGGGCAAATCTACGAGCAGTACTTC. It translates to CASGEDKTGQIYEQYF. The complete variable domain, with remaining parts taken from reference TRBV5-1 and TRBJ2-7, reads KAGVTQTPRYLIKTRGQQVTLSCSPISGHRSVSWYQQTPGQGLQFLFEYFSETQRNKGNFPGRFSGRQFSNSRSEMNVSTLELGDSALYLCASGEDKTGQIYEQYFGPGTRLTVT.

The chain employs TRBV11-3 and TRBJ2-2; D uncertain. Trimming stripped 1 base from V and 1 base from J, with 7 bases between. CDR3 size: 15 residues. In germline, CDR1 is SGHNT, CDR2 YENEEA. The CDR3 loop is CASSLVGGNTGELFF. The CDR3 DNA reads as TGTGCCAGCAGCTTAGTAGGCGGGAACACCGGGGAGCTGTTTTTT. The variable domain in full, with the rest retrieved from reference TRBV11-3 and TRBJ2-2, is EAGVVQSPRYKIIEKKQPVAFWCNPISGHNTLYWYLQNLGQGPELLIRYENEEAVDDSQLPKDRFSAERLKGVDSTLKIQPAELGDSAVYLCASSLVGGNTGELFFGEGSRLTVL.

This chain links TRBV4-2 with TRBJ1-4, with 7 bases matching TRBD1. Looked up from germline, CDR1 is LGHNA and CDR2 is YNFKEQ. This CDR3 has 18 residues. The V and J ends lost 2 bases and 2 bases, in that order; junction bases with no gene match: 11. CDR3 sequence (DNA): TGTGCCAGCAGCCAACGTCTCCTAGACAGGGCGACTAATGAAAAACTGTTTTTT. As protein: CASSQRLLDRATNEKLFF.

The chain recombines TRBV6-4 with TRBJ1-2; 9 bases are a match to TRBD1. This CDR3 spans 15 amino acids. V was pared by 5 bases and J by 4 bases, with 8 bases of the junction left unmatched. Germline V lookup: CDR1 MRHNA, CDR2 SNTAGT. CDR3 sequence: CASSPGTGNSYGYTF. CDR3 nucleotide sequence: TGTGCCAGCAGTCCCGGGACAGGGAATTCCTATGGCTACACCTTC.

As to this clone: The same CDR3 can be traced to other DNA sequences in this sample. The chain employs TRBV18 and TRBJ1-2, with D hard to call. The germline CDR1 and CDR2 sequences are KGHSH and LQKENI. V was pared by 3 bases and J by 2 bases, with 16 bases between. The CDR3 has 16 amino acids. The CDR3 loop is CASSPQDGSLNYGYTF. Here the CDR3 DNA reads TGTGCCAGCTCACCTCAAGACGGGAGCCTCAACTATGGCTACACCTTC.

The J gene is TRBJ1-2, the V gene TRBV28, with 10 bases identical to TRBD1. Germline V gives CDR1 MDHEN, CDR2 SYDVKM. V lost 5 bases to trimming and J lost 5 bases; unmatched junction nucleotides: 11. The CDR3 has 16 amino acids. CDR3 amino acids: CASSPPGTGVGYGYTF. CDR3 bases: TGTGCCAGCAGTCCCCCGGGGACAGGGGTTGGTTATGGCTACACCTTC.